These T cell receptor beta chains were read from a single sample in a study of blood T cell repertoires in COVID-19. TCRdb's copy holds only in-frame clones and misses some; the assay was immunoSEQ multiplex PCR. This repertoire shows tens of thousands of clones, approximately 81% found once; its top ten account for 18%. The sample comprised peripheral blood. The receptors derive from a woman in her fifties or sixties with acute or convalescent COVID-19. Each CDR3 is given with its conserved first and last residue. A D gene is named only where the DNA matches it firmly. Not all rows give a size; the values are once, few, many and, for expanded clones, a class.

v_call,clone_size,j_call,d_call,cdr3_aa,cdr3_nt
TRBV6-5,once,TRBJ1-1,NA,CASSPQGISEAFF,TGTGCCAGCAGTCCTCAGGGTATCTCTGAAGCTTTCTTT
TRBV4-1,NA,TRBJ2-2,TRBD2,CASSQDARAGVTGELFF,TGCGCCAGCAGCCAAGATGCAAGGGCGGGGGTCACCGGGGAGCTGTTTTTT
TRBV7-3,NA,TRBJ2-3,NA,CASSLGGVDTDTQYF,TGTGCCAGCAGCTTAGGGGGCGTGGACACAGATACGCAGTATTTT
TRBV7-8,NA,TRBJ2-3,TRBD2,CASSSVAGGHTDTQYF,TGTGCCAGCAGCTCAGTAGCGGGGGGCCACACAGATACGCAGTATTTT
TRBV18,NA,TRBJ2-7,TRBD1,CASSDGTAYEQYF,TGTGCCAGCTCAGACGGGACAGCCTACGAGCAGTACTTC
TRBV12-3/TRBV12-4,once,TRBJ1-5,NA,CASSLGPPRPQHF,TGTGCCAGCAGTTTAGGCCCCCCGCGGCCCCAGCATTTT
TRBV5-1,NA,TRBJ2-3,TRBD1,CASSPQLGQRTDTQYF,TGCGCCAGCAGCCCGCAACTGGGACAGCGCACAGATACGCAGTATTTT
TRBV29-1,NA,TRBJ2-7,TRBD1,CSVEQQGAYEQYF,TGCAGCGTTGAGCAACAGGGGGCCTACGAGCAGTACTTC
TRBV4-3,NA,TRBJ1-4,NA,CASSQDARIFEKLFF,TGCGCCAGCAGCCAAGACGCCAGGATTTTTGAAAAACTGTTTTTT
TRBV14,NA,TRBJ2-3,TRBD2,CASSQGRVAGGRDTQYF,TGTGCCAGCAGCCAAGGTCGCGTAGCGGGGGGACGAGATACGCAGTATTTT
TRBV14,NA,TRBJ2-3,NA,CASKGGAGSTDTQYF,TGTGCCAGCAAGGGTGGGGCAGGAAGCACAGATACGCAGTATTTT
TRBV3-1/TRBV3-2,NA,TRBJ2-1,TRBD1,CASSVGRSTGGLNEQFF,TGTGCCAGCAGTGTAGGTCGATCGACAGGGGGCTTGAATGAGCAGTTCTTC
TRBV7-2,NA,TRBJ2-1,NA,CASSLGQGDEQFF,TGTGCCAGCAGCCTAGGTCAAGGGGATGAGCAGTTCTTC
TRBV7-8,once,TRBJ2-2,TRBD1,CASSRDSFGELFF,TGTGCCAGCAGCCGGGACAGCTTCGGGGAGCTGTTTTTT
TRBV11-2,NA,TRBJ1-4,NA,CASSPGTSSTNEKLFF,TGTGCCAGCAGCCCTGGGACTTCTTCAACTAATGAAAAACTGTTTTTT
TRBV30,NA,TRBJ2-3,NA,CAWSPGNTDTQYF,TGTGCCTGGAGCCCAGGAAACACAGATACGCAGTATTTT
TRBV24-1,NA,TRBJ1-1,NA,CATRGGLNTEAFF,TGTGCCACCCGGGGGGGTTTGAACACTGAAGCTTTCTTT
TRBV29-1,NA,TRBJ2-2,TRBD2,CSGREGGELFF,TGCAGCGGCAGGGAGGGCGGGGAGCTGTTTTTT
TRBV5-5,NA,TRBJ1-5,NA,CASSLEAGLPQHF,TGTGCCAGCAGCTTGGAGGCGGGGCTGCCCCAGCATTTT
TRBV5-4,NA,TRBJ2-2,NA,CASSLVFGNTGELFF,TGTGCCAGCAGCTTGGTTTTCGGGAACACCGGGGAGCTGTTTTTT
TRBV19,NA,TRBJ2-1,TRBD1,CAWVTGGLCEQFF,TGTGCCTGGGTGACAGGGGGCCTTTGTGAGCAGTTCTTC
TRBV9,NA,TRBJ1-1,NA,CASSVDYGNTEAFF,TGTGCCAGCAGCGTAGACTATGGGAACACTGAAGCTTTCTTT
TRBV30,NA,TRBJ1-5,NA,CAWSVSGGAGNQPQHF,TGTGCCTGGAGTGTATCGGGGGGCGCGGGCAATCAGCCCCAGCATTTT
TRBV4-2,NA,TRBJ1-4,TRBD1,CASEGDRANEKLFF,TGTGCCAGCGAGGGGGACAGGGCCAATGAAAAACTGTTTTTT
TRBV6-1,NA,TRBJ1-5,NA,CASSDRPGQPQHF,TGTGCCAGCAGTGACAGGCCTGGTCAGCCCCAGCATTTT
TRBV5-1,NA,TRBJ1-1,TRBD1,CASSYYRGRGTEAFF,TGCGCCAGCAGCTATTACAGGGGCCGGGGCACTGAAGCTTTCTTT
TRBV7-9,few,TRBJ1-4,NA,CASSSPTATNEKLFF,TGTGCCAGCAGCTCCCCGACAGCAACTAATGAAAAACTGTTTTTT
TRBV13,once,TRBJ2-2,TRBD1,CASSLWTGGTGELFF,TGTGCCAGCAGCTTATGGACAGGAGGTACCGGGGAGCTGTTTTTT
TRBV5-1,few,TRBJ2-7,NA,CASSTTTGGPYEQYF,TGCGCCAGCAGCACCACGACAGGTGGCCCCTACGAGCAGTACTTC
TRBV2,NA,TRBJ1-1,NA,CASSPFGQTRAEAFF,TGTGCCAGCAGCCCCTTTGGACAGACTCGCGCTGAAGCTTTCTTT
TRBV6-6,NA,TRBJ2-5,TRBD2,CASSYGTSGGAETQYF,TGTGCCAGCAGTTACGGGACTAGCGGGGGGGCTGAGACCCAGTACTTC
TRBV7-2,NA,TRBJ2-2,TRBD1,CASSSGGAETGELFF,TGTGCCAGCAGCTCAGGGGGCGCGGAAACCGGGGAGCTGTTTTTT
TRBV6-6,few,TRBJ1-5,NA,CASSRTTGNNQPQHF,TGTGCCAGCAGCCGGACGACCGGGAACAATCAGCCCCAGCATTTT
TRBV14,NA,TRBJ1-5,NA,CASSLGSRAGQPQHF,TGTGCCAGCAGCCTGGGGTCCAGGGCCGGTCAGCCCCAGCATTTT
TRBV5-1,NA,TRBJ2-3,TRBD2,CASSLAASGGATDTQYF,TGCGCCAGCAGTCTGGCTGCTAGCGGGGGGGCGACAGATACGCAGTATTTT
TRBV19,few,TRBJ2-7,NA,CASSESKYREQYF,TGTGCCAGTAGTGAGTCAAAATATCGCGAGCAGTACTTC
TRBV7-3,NA,TRBJ2-2,NA,CASSFQGGQTGELFF,TGTGCCAGCAGCTTTCAGGGGGGTCAGACCGGGGAGCTGTTTTTT
TRBV19,NA,TRBJ1-2,TRBD1,CASSWTGGMDYGYTF,TGTGCCAGTAGTTGGACAGGGGGGATGGACTATGGCTACACCTTC
TRBV3-1/TRBV3-2,once,TRBJ2-7,NA,CASSQVTSNEQYF,TGTGCCAGCAGCCAAGTGACTAGTAACGAGCAGTACTTC
TRBV28,NA,TRBJ2-7,NA,CASSSYYEQYF,TGTGCCAGCAGTTCCTACTACGAGCAGTACTTC
TRBV6-2/TRBV6-3,NA,TRBJ2-5,TRBD2,CASSRGVETQYF,TGTGCCAGCAGTCGGGGGGTGGAGACCCAGTACTTC